Listed below are T cell receptor beta chains from one sample, sequenced in a study of patients and donors after allogeneic stem cell transplantation. TCRdb reprocessed the RT-PCR reads via MiXCR and lists one record per CDR3 protein. There are about 230,000 distinct CDR3 sequences in the sample; over 12% occur only once, and 11% lies in the top ten. Sequencing was performed on blood, either unsorted or a sorted T cell fraction (not recorded which). The receptors originated from a human donor who was either an allogeneic HSCT recipient or a stem cell or donor lymphocyte infusion donor (not recorded which). It is not recorded whose cells these are; they may come from a transplant donor. CDR3s leave out the opening cysteine and the closing phenylalanine or tryptophan. Clone size is given for some rows only: seen once, a few or many times, or a class if the clone is expanded.

>TRBJ2-7|-|TRBV2
ASSVEQGTYEQY
>TRBJ2-3|-|TRBV30
AWMVGVSTDTQY
>TRBJ1-1|-|TRBV6-1
ASRVGQGPTEAF
>TRBJ2-5|-|TRBV3-1
ASSARTSGGGETQY
>TRBJ2-3|-|TRBV18
ASSPYALTGVSTDTQY
>TRBJ2-4|many|TRBV6-1
ASSEWVQGTIQY
>TRBJ2-1|-|TRBV20-1
SARDRDRGYNEQF
>TRBJ2-5|-|TRBV9
ASSVEGREQETQY
>TRBJ2-3|-|TRBV5-1
ASSLADQRSTDTQY
>TRBJ1-1|few|TRBV5-1
ASNYGQGGQAF
>TRBJ2-1|few|TRBV14
ASSQVPGWSYNEQF
>TRBJ2-5|few|TRBV7-9
ASSLVSWQMSETQY
>TRBJ2-7|few|TRBV20-1
SVTTGAEQY
>TRBJ1-6|few|TRBV7-6
ASSRRGENSPLH
>TRBJ2-6|few|TRBV12-3/TRBV12-4
ASSFLRVRGANVLT
>TRBJ1-5|-|TRBV4-1
ASSQEGQGGNQPQH
>TRBJ1-1|-|TRBV12-3/TRBV12-4
ASQQGTGYGTEAF
>TRBJ2-2|-|TRBV7-6
ASSKNRGRTGELF
>TRBJ1-2|few|TRBV19
ASRILSGDYGYT
>TRBJ2-1|-|TRBV7-8
ASRRTSGGVSYNEQF
>TRBJ2-5|-|TRBV29-1
SVDFALGETQY
>TRBJ1-6|-|TRBV11-2
ASSPDIYNSPLH